This T cell receptor beta chain emerged from a study of cytomegalovirus exposure and HLA in healthy donors. Primers included in the PCR were 60 Vbeta and 13 Jbeta primers. Only in-frame clones appear in the TCRdb table, and some are missing; sequencing was by immunoSEQ multiplex PCR. The data hold about 180,000 clones, with roughly four fifths observed a single time. As regards this clone: Additional DNA sequences in this sample encode the identical CDR3.

V lost 3 bases and J lost 4, with 21 bases in between. Germline V lookup: CDR1 LGHNA, CDR2 YNFKEQ. The CDR3 length is 18 residues. V usage is TRBV4-2 and J usage is TRBJ2-2; D is possibly TRBD2 (5 bases). The receptor was isolated from a female donor in good health and CMV-seronegative. The sample taken for sequencing was PBMCs. This chain's CDR3 is CASSQDPTSDLVTGELFF. The DNA for the CDR3 is TGTGCCAGCAGCCAGGATCCTACCTCGGACTTGGTCACCGGGGAGCTGTTTTTT.